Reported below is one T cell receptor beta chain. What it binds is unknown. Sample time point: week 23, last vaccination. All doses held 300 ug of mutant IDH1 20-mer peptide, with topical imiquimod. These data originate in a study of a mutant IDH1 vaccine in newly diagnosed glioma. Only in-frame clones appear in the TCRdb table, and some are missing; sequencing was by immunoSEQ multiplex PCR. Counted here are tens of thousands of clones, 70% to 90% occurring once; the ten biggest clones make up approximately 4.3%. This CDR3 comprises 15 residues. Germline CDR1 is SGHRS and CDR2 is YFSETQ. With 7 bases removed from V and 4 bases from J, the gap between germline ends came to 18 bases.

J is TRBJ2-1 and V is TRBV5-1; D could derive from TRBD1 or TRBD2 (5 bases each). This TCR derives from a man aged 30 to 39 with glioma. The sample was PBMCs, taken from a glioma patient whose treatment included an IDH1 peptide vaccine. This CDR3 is CASGDWDAKYNEQFF. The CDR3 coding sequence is TGCGCCAGCGGGGATTGGGACGCCAAATACAATGAGCAGTTCTTC.